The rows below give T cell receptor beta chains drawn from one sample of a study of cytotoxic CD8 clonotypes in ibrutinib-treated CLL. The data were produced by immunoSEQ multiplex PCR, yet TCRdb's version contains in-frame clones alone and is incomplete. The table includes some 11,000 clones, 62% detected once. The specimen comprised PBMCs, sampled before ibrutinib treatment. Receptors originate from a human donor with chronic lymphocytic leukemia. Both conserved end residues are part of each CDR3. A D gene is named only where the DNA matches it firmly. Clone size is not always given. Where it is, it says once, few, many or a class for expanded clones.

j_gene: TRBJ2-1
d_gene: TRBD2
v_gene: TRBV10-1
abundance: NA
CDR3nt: TGCGCCAGCAGTGAGTCGACTCGGGCTAGCGGGGGACTCAATGAGCAGTTCTTC
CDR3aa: CASSESTRASGGLNEQFF

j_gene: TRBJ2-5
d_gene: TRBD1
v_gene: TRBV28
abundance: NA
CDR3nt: TGTGCCAGCGGAAAACCGGGACAGGTCCAAGAGACCCAGTACTTC
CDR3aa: CASGKPGQVQETQYF

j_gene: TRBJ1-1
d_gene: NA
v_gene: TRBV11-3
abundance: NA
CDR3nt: TGTGCCAGCAGCATTCTTAATAATCTAGTGTATGAAGCTTTCTTT
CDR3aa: CASSILNNLVYEAFF

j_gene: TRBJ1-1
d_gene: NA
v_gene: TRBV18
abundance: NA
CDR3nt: TGTGCCAGCTCACCCAGCCTGGGCAACACTGAAGCTTTCTTT
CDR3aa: CASSPSLGNTEAFF

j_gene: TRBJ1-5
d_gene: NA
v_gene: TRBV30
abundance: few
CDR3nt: TGTGCCTGGACCCGCGGACAGAAAAATCAGCCCCAGCATTTT
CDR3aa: CAWTRGQKNQPQHF

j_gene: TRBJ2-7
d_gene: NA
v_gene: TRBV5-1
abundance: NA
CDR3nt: TGCGCCAGCAGTCCGGACGGCGTCTCTGAGCAGTACTTC
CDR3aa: CASSPDGVSEQYF

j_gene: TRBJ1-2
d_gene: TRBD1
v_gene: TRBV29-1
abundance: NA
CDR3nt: TGCAGCGTTTGGACAGGGACCCTCTATGGCTACACCTTC
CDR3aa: CSVWTGTLYGYTF

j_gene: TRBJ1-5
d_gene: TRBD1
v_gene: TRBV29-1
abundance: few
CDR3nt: TGCAGCGTTGCTGGGACAGGGGTCAATCAGCCCCAGCATTTT
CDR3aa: CSVAGTGVNQPQHF

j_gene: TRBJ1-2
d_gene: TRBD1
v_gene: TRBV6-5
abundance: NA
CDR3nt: TGTGCCAGCAGTTACAGGACAGGGTTTAGCTACACCTTC
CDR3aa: CASSYRTGFSYTF

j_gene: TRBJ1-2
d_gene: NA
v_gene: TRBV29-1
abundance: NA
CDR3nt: TGCAGCGTTGCCAGGGGAGAAGACTATGGCTACACCTTC
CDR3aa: CSVARGEDYGYTF

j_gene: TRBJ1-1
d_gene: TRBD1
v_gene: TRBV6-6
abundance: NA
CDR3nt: TGTGCCAGCAGTTACGGGACAGATCACACTGAAGCTTTCTTT
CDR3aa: CASSYGTDHTEAFF

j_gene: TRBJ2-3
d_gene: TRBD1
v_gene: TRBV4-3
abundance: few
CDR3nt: TGCGCCAGCAGCCAAGTATCGACAGGGGGGACAGATACGCAGTATTTT
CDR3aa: CASSQVSTGGTDTQYF

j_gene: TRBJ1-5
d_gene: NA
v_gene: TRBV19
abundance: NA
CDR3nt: TGTGCCAGTACCATGGACGGGAGAAGAAATCAGCCCCAGCATTTT
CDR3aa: CASTMDGRRNQPQHF

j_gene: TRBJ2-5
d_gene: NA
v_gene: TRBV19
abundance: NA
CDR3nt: TGTGCCAGTAGTATAGGACAGGTCGAGCAAGAGACCCAGTACTTC
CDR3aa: CASSIGQVEQETQYF

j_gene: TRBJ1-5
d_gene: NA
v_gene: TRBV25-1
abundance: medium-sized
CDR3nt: TGTGCCAGCAGTGAATGGTCAGTCAATCAGCCCCAGCATTTT
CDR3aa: CASSEWSVNQPQHF

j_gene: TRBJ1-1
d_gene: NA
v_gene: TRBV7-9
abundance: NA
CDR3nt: TGTGCCAGCAGCCTTGAGGGGGGGACTGAAGCTTTCTTT
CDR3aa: CASSLEGGTEAFF

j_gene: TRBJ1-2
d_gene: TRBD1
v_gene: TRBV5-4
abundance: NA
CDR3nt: TGTGCCAGCAGCTTCCGGGACAGGGTTCCAGGCTACACCTTC
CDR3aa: CASSFRDRVPGYTF

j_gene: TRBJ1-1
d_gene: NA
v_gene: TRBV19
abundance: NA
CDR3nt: TGTGCCAGTAGTACCTGGGGGCTAGAAGCTTTCTTT
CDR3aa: CASSTWGLEAFF

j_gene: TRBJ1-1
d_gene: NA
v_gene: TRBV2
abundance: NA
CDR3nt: TGTGCCAGCATGTTGGAGATGAACACTGAAGCTTTCTTT
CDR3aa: CASMLEMNTEAFF

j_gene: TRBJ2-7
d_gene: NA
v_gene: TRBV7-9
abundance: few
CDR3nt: TGTGCCAGCAGCTTAGGTAGTGGAGGGCAGTACTTC
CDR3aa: CASSLGSGGQYF

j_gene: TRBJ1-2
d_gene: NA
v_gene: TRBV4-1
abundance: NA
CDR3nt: TGCGCCAGCAGCGCCCGGACAGATAACTATGGCTACACCTTC
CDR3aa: CASSARTDNYGYTF

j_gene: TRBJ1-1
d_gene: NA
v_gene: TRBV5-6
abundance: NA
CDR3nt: TGTGCCAGCAGCTCCCTGGCACAGTTGAACACTGAAGCTTTCTTT
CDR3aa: CASSSLAQLNTEAFF

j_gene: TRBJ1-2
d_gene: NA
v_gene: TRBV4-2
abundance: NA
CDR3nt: TGTGCCAGCAGCCAAAGAGTTGGGGTGGAAGGCTACACCTTC
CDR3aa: CASSQRVGVEGYTF

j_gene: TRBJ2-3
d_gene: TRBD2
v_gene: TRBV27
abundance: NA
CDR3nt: TGTGCCAGCAGTTTACTGACTAGCGGGGGCACAGATACGCAGTATTTT
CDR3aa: CASSLLTSGGTDTQYF

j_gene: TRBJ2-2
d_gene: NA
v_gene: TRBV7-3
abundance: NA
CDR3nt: TGTGCCAGCAGCTTATTAGGCCAACCGAACACCGGGGAGCTGTTTTTT
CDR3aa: CASSLLGQPNTGELFF

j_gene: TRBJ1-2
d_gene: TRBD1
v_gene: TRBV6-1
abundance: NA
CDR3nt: TGTGCCAGCAGTGTACAGGGGAATATGGGGGAGTATGGCTACACCTTC
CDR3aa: CASSVQGNMGEYGYTF

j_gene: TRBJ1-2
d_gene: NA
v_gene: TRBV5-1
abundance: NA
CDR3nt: TGCGCCAGCAGCTCCGGGACGCCTACGAATGGCTACACCTTC
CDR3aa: CASSSGTPTNGYTF

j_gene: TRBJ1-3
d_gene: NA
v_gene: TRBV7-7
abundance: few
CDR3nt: TGTGCTAGCAGCTCCAACCACCCATCGGGGGACCTCATTATCTTAGCTGGAAACACCATATATTTT
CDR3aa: CASSSNHPSGDLIILAGNTIYF

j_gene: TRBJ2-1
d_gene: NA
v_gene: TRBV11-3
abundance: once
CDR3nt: TGTGCCAGCAGCACCGGCACCCTCGAGCAGTTCTTC
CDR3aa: CASSTGTLEQFF

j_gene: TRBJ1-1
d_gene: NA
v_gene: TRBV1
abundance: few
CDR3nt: TGCACCAGCAGCCAAATAAATGAAGCTTTCTTT
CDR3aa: CTSSQINEAFF

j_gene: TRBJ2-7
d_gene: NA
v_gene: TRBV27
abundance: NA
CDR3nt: TGTGCCAGCAGTTCAGTCCATTCTAGTAGCGACTCCTACGAGCAGTACTTC
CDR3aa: CASSSVHSSSDSYEQYF

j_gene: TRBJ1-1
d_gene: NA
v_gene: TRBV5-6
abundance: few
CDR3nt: TGTGCCAGCAGCTGTCTAAGGGACATACAGAACACTGAAGCTTTCTTT
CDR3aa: CASSCLRDIQNTEAFF

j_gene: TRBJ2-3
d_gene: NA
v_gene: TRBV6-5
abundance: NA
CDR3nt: TGTGCCAGCAGTTACACAACGGGGAATACGCAGTATTTT
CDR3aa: CASSYTTGNTQYF

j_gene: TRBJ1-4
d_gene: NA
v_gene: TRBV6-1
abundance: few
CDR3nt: TGTGCCAGCACCCGAAGTTTCGGTGAAAAACTGTTTTTT
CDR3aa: CASTRSFGEKLFF

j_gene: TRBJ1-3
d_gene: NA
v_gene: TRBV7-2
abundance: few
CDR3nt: TGTGCCAGCAGCTTAGCGGGAGGAAACACCATATATTTT
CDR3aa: CASSLAGGNTIYF

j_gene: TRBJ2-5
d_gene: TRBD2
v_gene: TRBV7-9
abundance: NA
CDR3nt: TGTGCCAGCAGGCCTGGGGGGGAAGAGACCCAGTACTTC
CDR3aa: CASRPGGEETQYF

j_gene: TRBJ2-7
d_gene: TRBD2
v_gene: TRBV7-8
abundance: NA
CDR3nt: TGTGCCAGCAGCCTCATGACTAGCGGGGGGACCTACGAGCAGTACTTC
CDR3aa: CASSLMTSGGTYEQYF

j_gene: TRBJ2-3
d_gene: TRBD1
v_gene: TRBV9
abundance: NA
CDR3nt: TGTGCCAGCAGCTTCCGCGGTAGGGGGCCGGGCACAGATACGCAGTATTTT
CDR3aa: CASSFRGRGPGTDTQYF

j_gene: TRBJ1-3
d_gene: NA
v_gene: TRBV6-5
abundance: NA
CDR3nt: TGTGCCAGCAGACCGGGCGGCAGCTCTGGAAACACCATATATTTT
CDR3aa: CASRPGGSSGNTIYF

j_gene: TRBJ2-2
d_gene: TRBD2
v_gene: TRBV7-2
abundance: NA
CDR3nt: TGTGCCAGCAGCCGTACAGGTGCGGGGGGGCCCGCCGGGGAGCTGTTTTTT
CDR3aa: CASSRTGAGGPAGELFF

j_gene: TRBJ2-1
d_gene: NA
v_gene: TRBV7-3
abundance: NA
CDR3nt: TGTGCCAGCAGCTTAGGACCCAAAGTTGAGCAGTTCTTC
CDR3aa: CASSLGPKVEQFF

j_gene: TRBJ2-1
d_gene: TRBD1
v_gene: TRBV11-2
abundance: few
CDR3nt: TGTGCCAGCAGCCAGGACAGGGTCAATGAGCAGTTCTTC
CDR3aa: CASSQDRVNEQFF

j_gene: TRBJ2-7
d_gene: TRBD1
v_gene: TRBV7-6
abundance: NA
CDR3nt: TGTGCCAGCAGCTTCCAGGACAGGGGTCCCTACGAGCAGTACTTC
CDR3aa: CASSFQDRGPYEQYF

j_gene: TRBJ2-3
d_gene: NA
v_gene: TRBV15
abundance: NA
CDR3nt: TGTGCCACCAGCAGCGGGGAAAGCACAGATACGCAGTATTTT
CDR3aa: CATSSGESTDTQYF

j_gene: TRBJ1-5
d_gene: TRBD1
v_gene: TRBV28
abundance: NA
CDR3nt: TGTGCCAGCAGTAAAGACAGGGACCTGTGGCCCCAGCATTTT
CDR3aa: CASSKDRDLWPQHF

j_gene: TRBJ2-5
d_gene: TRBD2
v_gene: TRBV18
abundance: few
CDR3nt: TGTGCCAGCTCACCACCGAAAGTAGGATCGGCTAGCGGGGTATCCCAGGAGACCCAGTACTTC
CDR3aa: CASSPPKVGSASGVSQETQYF

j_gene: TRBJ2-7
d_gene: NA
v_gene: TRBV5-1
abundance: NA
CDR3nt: TGCGCCAGCAGCACCCAGGGGGGTGATCGCTACGAGCAGTACTTC
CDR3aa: CASSTQGGDRYEQYF

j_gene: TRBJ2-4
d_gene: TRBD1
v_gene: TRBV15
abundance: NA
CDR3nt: TGTGCCACCAGCAGAGATAGGACCGGACAGGGGGACATTCAGTACTTC
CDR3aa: CATSRDRTGQGDIQYF